The clone carrying this TCR beta chain was detected a few times. Its specificity is unknown. This record belongs to a study of cytomegalovirus exposure and HLA in healthy donors. About the research overall: In an early release, HLA-typed donors contributed 75 million to 85 million unique TCR sequences.

Study-wide points: About 87% or about 30% of the time was how often most TCR beta V segments were productive, according to an earlier analysis. It has been reported that TCR beta sequences accurately predicted the HLA-A and HLA-B alleles of most subjects.

The CDR3 has 16 amino acids. J gave up 3 bases and V 0 bases, and 5 bases lay outside the gene matches. Per germline, CDR1 SGHRS and CDR2 YFSETQ. PCR used 60 Vbeta primers and 13 Jbeta primers. Authors' data handling: Later reanalysis found 80 million or so unique TCR beta chains, approximately 11 million of them shared. Profiled with immunoSEQ multiplex PCR; TCRdb holds only in-frame clones, not every one. That table gives V, J and clone size, and the DNA gave D and trimming. The sample shows about 89,000 clones, 76% of them seen only once. The rearrangement links TRBV5-1 to TRBJ2-7; 11 bases match TRBD1. The sequence came from a male donor in good health and CMV-seronegative. Sequenced: PBMCs. The CDR3 nucleotides are TGCGCCAGCAGCTTGGATTCCGGGACAGGGGGCTACGAGCAGTACTTC. Residues: CASSLDSGTGGYEQYF.